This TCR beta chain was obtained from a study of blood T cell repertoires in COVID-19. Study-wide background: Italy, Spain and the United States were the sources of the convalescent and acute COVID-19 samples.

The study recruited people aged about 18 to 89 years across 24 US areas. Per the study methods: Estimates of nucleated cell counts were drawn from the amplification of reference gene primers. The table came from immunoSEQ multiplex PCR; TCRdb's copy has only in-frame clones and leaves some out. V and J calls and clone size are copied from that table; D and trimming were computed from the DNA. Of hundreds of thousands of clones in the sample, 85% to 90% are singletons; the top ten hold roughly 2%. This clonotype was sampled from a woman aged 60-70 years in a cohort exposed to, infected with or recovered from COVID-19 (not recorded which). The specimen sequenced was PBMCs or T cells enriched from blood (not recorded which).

In DNA, the CDR3 is TGTGCCAGCAGTCGGACTAGCGGCTCCTACGAGCAGTACTTC. Amino acid sequence: CASSRTSGSYEQYF. V usage is TRBV6-5 and J usage is TRBJ2-7; TRBD2 aligns across 10 bases. The V and J ends lost 5 bases and 0 bases, in that order; junction bases with no gene match: 1. The germline gives CDR1 MNHEY, CDR2 SVGAGI. The CDR3 is 14 amino acids.